The source of this T cell receptor (beta chain) is a study of type 1 regulatory T cells. Broader study findings: Compared with non-Tr1 cells, Tr1 cells showed a narrower TCR repertoire.

Using its own MiXCR run on the reads, TCRdb lists one record per CDR3 protein. The data show approximately 43,000 distinct CDR3 sequences, about 12% seen once. This clonotype was recorded many times. Its antigen remains unidentified. J lost 1 base, V lost 1 base, and 4 bases had no gene match. The V gene's germline CDR1 is SGHTA and CDR2 FQGNSA. The CDR3 covers 17 residues. The rearrangement uses TRBV7-2 and TRBJ2-6; 7 positions match TRBD1. The clonotype comes from a human donor in good health. Sequencing input: cultured non-Tr1 T cells, either the whole culture or a sorted T cell fraction (not recorded which). CDR3 sequence reads: CASSLDRGTSGANVLTF. Written as DNA, the CDR3 is TGTGCCAGCAGCTTAGACAGGGGAACGTCTGGGGCCAACGTCCTGACTTTC.